This is a list of T cell receptor beta chains from one sample in a study of blood T cell repertoires in COVID-19. Clones were read by immunoSEQ multiplex PCR, and TCRdb kept only the in-frame ones, dropping some. The sample holds about 290,000 clones, just under 85% seen once. Sequencing input: peripheral blood. The receptors come from a woman aged 50 to 60 with active or convalescent COVID-19. The CDR3 runs from the conserved cysteine through the conserved F or W. A D gene is named only where the DNA matches it firmly. Expanded clones get a size class; other rows say once, few or many, or leave the size out.

clone_size: NA; v_call: TRBV10-3; j_call: TRBJ2-7; d_call: NA; cdr3_aa: CAVSQDYEQYF; cdr3_nt: TGTGCCGTCTCACAGGACTACGAGCAGTACTTC
clone_size: NA; v_call: TRBV28; j_call: TRBJ1-5; d_call: NA; cdr3_aa: CASSPPGNQPQHF; cdr3_nt: TGTGCCAGCAGCCCCCCGGGAAATCAGCCCCAGCATTTT
clone_size: NA; v_call: TRBV6-1; j_call: TRBJ1-2; d_call: TRBD1; cdr3_aa: CASSERTGSTHGYTF; cdr3_nt: TGTGCCAGCAGTGAAAGGACAGGGAGTACGCATGGCTACACCTTC
clone_size: NA; v_call: TRBV5-3; j_call: TRBJ1-1; d_call: NA; cdr3_aa: CARSLAQGLVIGDTEAFF; cdr3_nt: TGTGCCAGAAGCTTGGCCCAAGGGTTGGTGATCGGGGACACTGAAGCTTTCTTT
clone_size: NA; v_call: TRBV19; j_call: TRBJ1-2; d_call: NA; cdr3_aa: CASSPRGVYGYTF; cdr3_nt: TGTGCCAGTAGCCCAAGGGGCGTCTATGGCTACACCTTC
clone_size: NA; v_call: TRBV7-9; j_call: TRBJ2-7; d_call: TRBD1; cdr3_aa: CASSPIWWQQGNYEQYF; cdr3_nt: TGTGCCAGCAGCCCGATTTGGTGGCAACAGGGGAACTACGAGCAGTACTTC
clone_size: NA; v_call: TRBV5-1; j_call: TRBJ1-1; d_call: NA; cdr3_aa: CASSLAGDSGTEAFF; cdr3_nt: TGCGCCAGCAGCTTGGCCGGCGATTCGGGCACTGAAGCTTTCTTT
clone_size: once; v_call: TRBV5-4; j_call: TRBJ1-3; d_call: NA; cdr3_aa: CASSSTGNTIYF; cdr3_nt: TGTGCCAGCAGTTCCACTGGAAACACCATATATTTT
clone_size: NA; v_call: TRBV27; j_call: TRBJ2-7; d_call: NA; cdr3_aa: CASKTLGQVYEQYF; cdr3_nt: TGTGCCAGCAAAACCTTGGGCCAGGTCTACGAGCAGTACTTC
clone_size: NA; v_call: TRBV27; j_call: TRBJ1-2; d_call: NA; cdr3_aa: CASRKSGTNYGYTF; cdr3_nt: TGTGCCAGCAGAAAATCAGGGACTAACTATGGCTACACCTTC
clone_size: NA; v_call: TRBV2; j_call: TRBJ2-2; d_call: TRBD2; cdr3_aa: CASTPTGGDTGELFF; cdr3_nt: TGTGCCAGCACCCCCACGGGGGGAGACACCGGGGAGCTGTTTTTT
clone_size: NA; v_call: TRBV4-1; j_call: TRBJ2-3; d_call: NA; cdr3_aa: CASSQPGTRKTTDTQYF; cdr3_nt: TGCGCCAGCAGCCAACCCGGGACTCGAAAAACCACAGATACGCAGTATTTT
clone_size: NA; v_call: TRBV5-1; j_call: TRBJ1-1; d_call: TRBD1; cdr3_aa: CASSPGQGMNTEAFF; cdr3_nt: TGCGCCAGCAGCCCTGGACAGGGGATGAACACTGAAGCTTTCTTT
clone_size: NA; v_call: TRBV9; j_call: TRBJ1-5; d_call: TRBD1; cdr3_aa: CASSRDRSNQPQHF; cdr3_nt: TGTGCCAGCAGCCGGGACAGAAGCAATCAGCCCCAGCATTTT
clone_size: NA; v_call: TRBV30; j_call: TRBJ2-2; d_call: NA; cdr3_aa: CAWSHTPGQNTGELFF; cdr3_nt: TGTGCCTGGAGTCATACCCCGGGACAGAACACCGGGGAGCTGTTTTTT
clone_size: NA; v_call: TRBV29-1; j_call: TRBJ1-2; d_call: TRBD1; cdr3_aa: CSVLDRPAYTF; cdr3_nt: TGCAGCGTTCTGGACAGGCCTGCCTACACCTTC
clone_size: NA; v_call: TRBV20-1; j_call: TRBJ1-2; d_call: NA; cdr3_aa: CSARGSEGYTF; cdr3_nt: TGCAGTGCTAGAGGTTCTGAGGGCTACACCTTC
clone_size: NA; v_call: TRBV28; j_call: TRBJ2-1; d_call: TRBD2; cdr3_aa: CASTPALLANEQFF; cdr3_nt: TGTGCCAGCACTCCTGCTCTACTAGCGAATGAGCAGTTCTTC
clone_size: NA; v_call: TRBV19; j_call: TRBJ2-1; d_call: TRBD2; cdr3_aa: CASSTREWNNEQFF; cdr3_nt: TGTGCCAGTAGTACGCGGGAGTGGAACAATGAGCAGTTCTTC
clone_size: NA; v_call: TRBV10-2; j_call: TRBJ1-2; d_call: NA; cdr3_aa: CASREAGLENYGYTF; cdr3_nt: TGCGCCAGCAGGGAGGCAGGGCTAGAGAACTATGGCTACACCTTC
clone_size: NA; v_call: TRBV6-5; j_call: TRBJ1-1; d_call: NA; cdr3_aa: CASRLFQGNTEAFF; cdr3_nt: TGTGCCAGCAGGCTATTCCAGGGAAACACTGAAGCTTTCTTT
clone_size: NA; v_call: TRBV6-4; j_call: TRBJ1-5; d_call: NA; cdr3_aa: CASSDPFPGGQRNQPQHF; cdr3_nt: TGTGCCAGCAGTGACCCCTTCCCCGGTGGGCAGCGCAATCAGCCCCAGCATTTT
clone_size: NA; v_call: TRBV5-8; j_call: TRBJ1-2; d_call: TRBD1; cdr3_aa: CASSLLTGGVDYGYTF; cdr3_nt: TGTGCCAGCAGCTTGTTAACAGGGGGCGTGGACTATGGCTACACCTTC
clone_size: NA; v_call: TRBV3-1/TRBV3-2; j_call: TRBJ2-1; d_call: TRBD2; cdr3_aa: CASSQGTSGRGQFF; cdr3_nt: TGTGCCAGCAGCCAAGGGACTAGCGGGAGGGGGCAGTTCTTC
clone_size: NA; v_call: TRBV2; j_call: TRBJ1-4; d_call: NA; cdr3_aa: CANSRGIATNEKLFF; cdr3_nt: TGTGCCAACAGCCGGGGTATTGCAACTAATGAAAAACTGTTTTTT
clone_size: NA; v_call: TRBV7-8; j_call: TRBJ2-1; d_call: TRBD2; cdr3_aa: CASTFALPSGTTSSSSYNEQFF; cdr3_nt: TGTGCCAGCACCTTCGCTCTGCCGAGCGGGACTACCTCCTCGAGCTCCTACAATGAGCAGTTCTTC
clone_size: few; v_call: TRBV5-4; j_call: TRBJ2-2; d_call: TRBD2; cdr3_aa: CASSLAAGGGTGELFF; cdr3_nt: TGTGCCAGCAGCTTGGCAGCGGGAGGAGGCACCGGGGAGCTGTTTTTT
clone_size: NA; v_call: TRBV5-1; j_call: TRBJ1-6; d_call: TRBD1; cdr3_aa: CASSSVTGESGYNSPLHF; cdr3_nt: TGCGCCAGCAGCTCCGTGACAGGGGAGTCCGGCTATAATTCACCCCTCCACTTT